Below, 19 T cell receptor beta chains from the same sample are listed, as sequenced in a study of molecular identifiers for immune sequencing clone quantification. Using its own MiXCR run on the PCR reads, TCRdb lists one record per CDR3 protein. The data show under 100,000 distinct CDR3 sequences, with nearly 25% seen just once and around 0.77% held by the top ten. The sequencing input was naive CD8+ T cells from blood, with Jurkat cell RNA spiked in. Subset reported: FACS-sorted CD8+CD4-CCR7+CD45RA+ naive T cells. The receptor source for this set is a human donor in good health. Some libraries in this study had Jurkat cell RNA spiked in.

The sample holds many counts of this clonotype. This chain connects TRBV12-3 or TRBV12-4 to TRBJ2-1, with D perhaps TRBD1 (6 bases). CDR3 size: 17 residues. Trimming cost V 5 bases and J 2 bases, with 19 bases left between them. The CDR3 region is CASSAVFRDTTYNEQFF. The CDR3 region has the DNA TGTGCCAGCAGTGCCGTGTTCCGGGACACCACCTACAATGAGCAGTTCTTC.

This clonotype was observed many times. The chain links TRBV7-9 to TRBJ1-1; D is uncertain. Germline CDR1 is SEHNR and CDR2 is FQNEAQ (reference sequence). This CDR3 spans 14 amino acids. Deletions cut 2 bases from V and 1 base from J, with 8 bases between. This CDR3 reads CASSLTMTNTEAFF. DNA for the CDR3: TGTGCCAGCAGCTTAACGATGACGAACACTGAAGCTTTCTTT.

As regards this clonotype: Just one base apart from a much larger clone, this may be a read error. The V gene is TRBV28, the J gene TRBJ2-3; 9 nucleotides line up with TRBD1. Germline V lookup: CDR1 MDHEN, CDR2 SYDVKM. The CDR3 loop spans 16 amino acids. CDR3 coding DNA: TGTGCCGGCAGGGACAGGGAGATTCTCAGCACAGATACGCAGTATTTT. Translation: CAGRDREILSTDTQYF.

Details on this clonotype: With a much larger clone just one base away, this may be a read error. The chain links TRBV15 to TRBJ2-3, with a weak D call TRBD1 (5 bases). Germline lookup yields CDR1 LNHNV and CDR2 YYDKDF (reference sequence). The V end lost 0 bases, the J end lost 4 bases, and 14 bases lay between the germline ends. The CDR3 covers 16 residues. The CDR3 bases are TGTGCCACCAGCAGAGATGAGGAACAGGCCCCAGATACGCAGTATTTT. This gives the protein CATSRDEEQAPDTQYF.

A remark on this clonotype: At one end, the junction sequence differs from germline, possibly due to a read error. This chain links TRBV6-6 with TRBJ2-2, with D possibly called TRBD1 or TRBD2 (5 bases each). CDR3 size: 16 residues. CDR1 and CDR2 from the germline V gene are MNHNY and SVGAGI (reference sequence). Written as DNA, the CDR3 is TGTGCCAACAGTTACTCAGTCCCAGGGTACACCGGGGCGCTGTTTTTT. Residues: CANSYSVPGYTGALFF.

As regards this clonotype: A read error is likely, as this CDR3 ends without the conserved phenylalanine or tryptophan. The CDR3 DNA sequence: TGTGCCAGCAGCTCCGATCGGGAGAACACTGAAGCTTTCATT. Translation gives CASSSDRENTEAFI. This rearrangement joins TRBV7-9 to TRBJ1-1; no firm D call. From germline, CDR1 is SEHNR and CDR2 FQNEAQ (reference sequence). Trimming pared 4 bases from V and 1 base from J, leaving 10 bases between. This CDR3 is built from 14 residues.

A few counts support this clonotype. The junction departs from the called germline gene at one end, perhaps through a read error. The CDR3 sequence: CASSFRGGAVVTQYF. DNA of the CDR3: TGTGCCAGCAGCTTTCGCGGGGGGGCCGTAGTGACCCAATACTTC. The chain couples TRBV7-9 to TRBJ2-5; 9 bases fit TRBD2. Germline CDR1 is SEHNR and CDR2 is FQNEAQ (reference sequence). The length of the CDR3 is 15 residues.

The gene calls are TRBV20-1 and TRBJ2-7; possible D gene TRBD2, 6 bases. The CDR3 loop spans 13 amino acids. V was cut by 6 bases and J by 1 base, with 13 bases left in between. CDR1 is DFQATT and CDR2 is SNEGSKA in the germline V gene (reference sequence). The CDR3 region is CSARRAGSYEQYF. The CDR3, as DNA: TGCAGTGCCAGGAGGGCCGGGTCCTACGAGCAGTACTTC.

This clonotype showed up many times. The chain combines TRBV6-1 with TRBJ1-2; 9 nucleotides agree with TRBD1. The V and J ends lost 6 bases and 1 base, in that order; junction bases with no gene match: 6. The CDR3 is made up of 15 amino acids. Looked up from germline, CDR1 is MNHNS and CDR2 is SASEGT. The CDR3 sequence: CASRTGQGVNYGYTF. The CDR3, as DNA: TGTGCCAGCAGAACGGGACAGGGAGTTAACTATGGCTACACCTTC.

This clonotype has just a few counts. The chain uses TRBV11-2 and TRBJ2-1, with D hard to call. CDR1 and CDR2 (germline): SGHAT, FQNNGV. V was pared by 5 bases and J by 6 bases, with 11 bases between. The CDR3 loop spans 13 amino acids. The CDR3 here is CASSLGNPNEQFF. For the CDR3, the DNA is TGTGCCAGCAGCCTAGGGAACCCCAATGAGCAGTTCTTC.

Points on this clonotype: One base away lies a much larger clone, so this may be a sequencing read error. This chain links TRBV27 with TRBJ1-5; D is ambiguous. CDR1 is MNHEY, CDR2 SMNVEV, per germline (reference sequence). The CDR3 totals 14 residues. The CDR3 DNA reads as TGTGCCAGCAGCAGAATCCCCACCAATCAGTCCCAGCATTTT. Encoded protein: CASSRIPTNQSQHF.

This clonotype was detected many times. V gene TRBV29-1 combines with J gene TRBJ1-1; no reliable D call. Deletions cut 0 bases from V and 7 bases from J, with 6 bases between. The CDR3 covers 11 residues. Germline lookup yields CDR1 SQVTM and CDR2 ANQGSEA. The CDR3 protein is CSVEDRGEAFF. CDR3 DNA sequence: TGCAGCGTTGAAGATCGGGGTGAAGCTTTCTTT.

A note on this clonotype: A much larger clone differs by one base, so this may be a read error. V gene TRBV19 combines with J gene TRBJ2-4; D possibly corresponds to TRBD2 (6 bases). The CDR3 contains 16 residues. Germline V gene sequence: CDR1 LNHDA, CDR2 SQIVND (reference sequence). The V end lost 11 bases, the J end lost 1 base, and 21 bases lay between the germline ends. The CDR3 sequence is CAGTLGTRGAKNIQYF. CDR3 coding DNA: TGTGCCGGTACCTTGGGCACCCGGGGGGCCAAAAACATTCAGTACTTC.

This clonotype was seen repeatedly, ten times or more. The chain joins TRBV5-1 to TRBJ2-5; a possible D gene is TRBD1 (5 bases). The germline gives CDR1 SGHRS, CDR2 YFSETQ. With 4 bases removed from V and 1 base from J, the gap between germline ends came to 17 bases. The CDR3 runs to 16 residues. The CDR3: CASSAAGMEPQETQYF. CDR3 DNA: TGCGCCAGCAGCGCGGCAGGGATGGAACCCCAAGAGACCCAGTACTTC.

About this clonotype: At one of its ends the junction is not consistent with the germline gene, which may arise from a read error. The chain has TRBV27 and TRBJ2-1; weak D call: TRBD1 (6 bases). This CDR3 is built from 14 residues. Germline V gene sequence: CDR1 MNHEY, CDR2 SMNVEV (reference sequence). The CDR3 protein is CGSSLGGPYNEQFF. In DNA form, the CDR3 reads TGTGGCAGCAGTTTAGGGGGACCCTACAATGAGCAGTTCTTC.

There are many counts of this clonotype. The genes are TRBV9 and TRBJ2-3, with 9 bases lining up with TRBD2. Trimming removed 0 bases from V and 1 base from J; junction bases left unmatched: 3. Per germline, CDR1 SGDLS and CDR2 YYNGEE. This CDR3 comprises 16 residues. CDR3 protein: CASSVVASGGTDTQYF. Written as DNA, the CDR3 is TGTGCCAGCAGCGTAGTGGCTAGCGGGGGCACAGATACGCAGTATTTT. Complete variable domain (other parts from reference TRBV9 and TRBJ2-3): DSGVTQTPKHLITATGQRVTLRCSPRSGDLSVYWYQQSLDQGLQFLIQYYNGEERAKGNILERFSAQQFPDLHSELNLSSLELGDSALYFCASSVVASGGTDTQYFGPGTRLTVL.

CDR3 sequence: CASSRDRLNTEAFF. Written as DNA, the CDR3 is TGCGCCAGCAGTCGGGACAGGCTGAACACTGAAGCTTTCTTT. The chain recombines TRBV4-3 with TRBJ1-1; 8 bases fit TRBD1. The germline V gene has CDR1 LGHNA and CDR2 YSLEER. V shed 6 bases and J 0 bases; nucleotides not matched to a gene: 3. The length of the CDR3 is 14 residues.

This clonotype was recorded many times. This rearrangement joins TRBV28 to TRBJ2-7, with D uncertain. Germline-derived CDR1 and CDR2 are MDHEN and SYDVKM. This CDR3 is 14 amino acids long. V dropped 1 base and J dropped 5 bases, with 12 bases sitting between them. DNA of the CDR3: TGTGCCAGCAGTTTATCAGGTTTCGAAGACGAGCAGTACTTC. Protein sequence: CASSLSGFEDEQYF.

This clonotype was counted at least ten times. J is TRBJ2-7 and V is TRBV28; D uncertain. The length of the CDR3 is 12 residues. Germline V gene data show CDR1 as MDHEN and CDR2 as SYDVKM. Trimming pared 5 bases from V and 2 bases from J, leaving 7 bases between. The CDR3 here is CASSRVTYEQYF. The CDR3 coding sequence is TGTGCCAGCAGTAGGGTAACCTACGAGCAGTACTTC.